These 19 T cell receptor beta chains originate from one sample sequenced in a study of cytomegalovirus exposure and HLA in healthy donors. 60 Vbeta and 13 Jbeta primers were used in PCR. Clones were sequenced by immunoSEQ multiplex PCR, and TCRdb holds only the in-frame ones, with some missing. Among tens of thousands of clones listed, approximately 88% were seen once. The sequenced material came from PBMCs. The source is a man aged 18 to 30 in good health and CMV-seronegative.

This chain connects TRBV4-1 to TRBJ2-7; TRBD2 agrees at 8 bases. Germline trimming cut 1 base from V and 5 bases from J; bases unmatched to any gene: 13. Germline V gene sequence: CDR1 MGHRA, CDR2 YSYEKL. The CDR3 extends over 17 amino acids. The CDR3 spells CASSQGDGAGVRDEQYF. The DNA of the CDR3 is TGCGCCAGCAGCCAAGGAGACGGAGCGGGAGTACGCGACGAGCAGTACTTC.

This clone was seen a few times. The chain employs TRBV29-1 and TRBJ1-1; D gene unclear. There are 13 residues in the CDR3. Looked up from germline, CDR1 is SQVTM and CDR2 is ANQGSEA. V lost 7 bases and J 0 bases, leaving 12 bases between the germline ends. The CDR3 reads CSGFGGMNTEAFF. CDR3 in DNA: TGCAGCGGCTTCGGTGGTATGAACACTGAAGCTTTCTTT.

This rearrangement joins TRBV11-1 to TRBJ2-5, with 10 positions matching TRBD2. After removal of 2 bases from V and 1 base from J, the junction contained 7 bases not matched to a gene. The CDR3 covers 17 residues. Germline assignment: CDR1 SGHAT and CDR2 FQDESV (reference sequence). The CDR3 reads CASSLLSWTSGQETQYF. The CDR3 region has the DNA TGTGCCAGCAGCTTACTCTCTTGGACTAGCGGCCAAGAGACCCAGTACTTC.

The CDR3 loop reads CASSLTGLLTDTQYF. The CDR3 nucleotides read TGTGCCAGCAGCTTAACGGGACTCCTCACAGATACGCAGTATTTT. This chain links TRBV7-3 with TRBJ2-3; tentatively, D is TRBD2 (6 bases). Germline V gene lookup returns CDR1 SGHTA and CDR2 FQGTGA. Trimming cost V 0 bases and J 2 bases, with 9 bases left between them. The CDR3 is 15 residues long.

The chain uses TRBV5-1 and TRBJ1-1; 7 nucleotides align to TRBD1. V lost 6 bases, J lost 0 bases, and 8 bases stayed unmatched. This CDR3 comprises 15 residues. Germline values: CDR1 SGHRS, CDR2 YFSETQ. CDR3 nucleotides: TGCGCCAGCAAGGAGACAGGGTTCATGAACACTGAAGCTTTCTTT. Protein product: CASKETGFMNTEAFF.

This chain links TRBV10-1 with TRBJ2-7; weak D call: TRBD2 (6 bases). The CDR3 extends over 16 amino acids. V lost 0 bases and J 2 bases, leaving 14 bases between the germline ends. The V gene's germline CDR1 is WNHNN and CDR2 SYGVQD (reference sequence). The CDR3 bases are TGCGCCAGCAGTGAGTCGCGGGGCTTTGGAACCTACGAGCAGTACTTC. Translating it yields CASSESRGFGTYEQYF.

This chain joins TRBV6-1 and TRBJ1-3; 7 bases are shared with TRBD1. CDR3 size: 14 residues. Per the germline V gene, CDR1 is MNHNS and CDR2 is SASEGT. The junction had 4 bases not matched to a gene; V was cut back by 6 bases and J by 2 bases. The CDR3 DNA follows: TGTGCCAGCAGACGGACAGGAACTGGAAACACCATATATTTT. This translates into CASRRTGTGNTIYF.

The genes are TRBV7-9 and TRBJ2-7; D might be TRBD2 (6 bases). The ends were cut back, 3 bases at V and 2 bases at J, with 14 bases in the middle. CDR1 and CDR2 from the germline V gene are SEHNR and FQNEAQ (reference sequence). This CDR3 has 15 amino acids. CDR3 sequence (DNA): TGTGCCAGCAGCTTCGGAGGACTAACAACCTACGAGCAGTACTTC. This encodes CASSFGGLTTYEQYF.

Notes on this clone: Other nucleotide sequences in the sample specify the same CDR3. The gene calls are TRBV7-3 and TRBJ2-3; D unresolved. Germline V CDR1 and CDR2: SGHTA, FQGTGA. V was shortened by 2 bases and J by 0 bases, with 9 bases between the two germline ends. The CDR3 is 15 residues long. CDR3 loop: CASSLLAASTDTQYF. The CDR3 DNA sequence: TGTGCCAGCAGCTTACTGGCGGCTAGCACAGATACGCAGTATTTT.

This rearrangement joins TRBV27 to TRBJ2-1; D not resolved. V gave up 2 bases and J gave up 6 bases, with 8 bases separating them. CDR3 length: 13 amino acids. From germline, CDR1 is MNHEY and CDR2 SMNVEV (reference sequence). The CDR3, as DNA: TGTGCCAGCAGTTTAGTTCTCAGCAATGAGCAGTTCTTC. Its protein product is CASSLVLSNEQFF.

For the CDR3, the DNA is TGTGCCAGCAGTTCCAAATTTGACGAGCAGTACTTC. Protein product: CASSSKFDEQYF. The V and J genes are TRBV27 and TRBJ2-7; no clear D. The germline gives CDR1 MNHEY, CDR2 SMNVEV (reference sequence). The CDR3 loop spans 12 amino acids. Trimming left V 4 bases short and J 5 bases short, with 9 bases between.

The CDR3 loop reads CASSQGLAGGTEAFF. The CDR3 DNA reads as TGCGCCAGCAGCCAAGGTTTAGCAGGGGGCACTGAAGCTTTCTTT. The V and J genes are TRBV4-3 and TRBJ1-1; 7 nucleotides match TRBD1. The trim removed 1 base at V and 4 bases at J, leaving 6 bases unmatched. This CDR3 spans 15 amino acids. CDR1 and CDR2 from the germline V gene are LGHNA and YSLEER.

This clone was seen once. The chain uses TRBV15 and TRBJ1-1; weak D call: TRBD1 (5 bases). Germline V lookup: CDR1 LNHNV, CDR2 YYDKDF (reference sequence). The CDR3 length is 14 residues. V dropped 6 bases and J dropped 1 base, with 12 bases sitting between them. CDR3 region: CATRSQGGNTEAFF. CDR3 coding DNA: TGTGCCACCAGATCGCAGGGAGGGAACACTGAAGCTTTCTTT.

For this clone: Sequence at one end of the junction differs from germline and may be a read error. The genes are TRBV7-7 and TRBJ2-2, with D possibly being TRBD2 (6 bases). In germline, CDR1 is SSHAT, CDR2 FNYEAQ (reference sequence). This CDR3 has 15 amino acids. The CDR3 region is CASSVSGTNTGELFF. The CDR3 coding sequence is TGTGCTAGCAGCGTTAGCGGAACAAACACCGGGGAGCTGTTTTTT.

This clone was seen a few times. V is TRBV10-1 and J is TRBJ1-5; TRBD1 aligns across 10 bases. Germline values: CDR1 WNHNN, CDR2 SYGVQD (reference sequence). This CDR3 region has 15 residues. V lost 9 bases and J lost 2; bases outside the gene matches: 7. CDR3 amino acids: CARGQGTGGNQPQHF. CDR3 sequence (DNA): TGCGCCAGGGGACAGGGGACAGGTGGCAATCAGCCCCAGCATTTT.

There are a few counts of this clone. The V call is TRBV10-2, the J call TRBJ2-2; 7 nucleotides match TRBD2. The germline gives CDR1 WSHSY, CDR2 SAAADI. V lost 1 base, J lost 4 bases, and 3 bases stayed unmatched. The CDR3 is 15 residues long. The CDR3 is CASSEFGGSTGELFF. The CDR3 DNA sequence: TGCGCCAGCAGTGAGTTCGGGGGGAGCACCGGGGAGCTGTTTTTT.

The chain links TRBV27 to TRBJ2-7; no firm D call. Deletions cut 6 bases from V and 3 bases from J, with 18 bases between. The CDR3 totals 15 residues. CDR1 MNHEY and CDR2 SMNVEV come from the germline V gene (reference sequence). CDR3 DNA: TGTGCCAGCAGCCCCGGTGGTCCTGCCCGCTACGAGCAGTACTTC. Amino acid sequence: CASSPGGPARYEQYF.

The chain couples TRBV7-2 to TRBJ2-3; no reliable D call. This CDR3 is built from 12 residues. CDR1 is SGHTA and CDR2 is FQGNSA in the germline V gene. V was shortened by 4 bases and J by 3 bases, with 5 bases between the two germline ends. This CDR3 is CASSSTTDTQYF. The CDR3, as DNA: TGTGCCAGCAGCTCAACAACAGATACGCAGTATTTT.

The chain is built from TRBV10-2 and TRBJ2-1; TRBD2 matches 8 bases. Germline values: CDR1 WSHSY, CDR2 SAAADI. CDR3 length: 15 amino acids. With V trimmed by 2 bases and J by 5 bases, 5 bases remained unmatched. The CDR3 reads CASSEPGLAHNEQFF. CDR3 sequence (DNA): TGCGCCAGCAGTGAGCCCGGACTAGCTCACAATGAGCAGTTCTTC.